This T cell receptor beta chain appears in the sequencing data of a study of shared clonotypes between healthy human individuals. Comment on this clone: Antigen specificity is unknown.

Regarding the study as a whole: Blood was the sole source, and tissue repertoires probably differ. Lower generation probabilities were found for non-shared clonotypes than for those shared by all four donors.

This CDR3 has 13 amino acids. Germline loops: CDR1 LNHDA, CDR2 SQIVND (reference sequence). V lost 1 base and J lost 1, with 4 bases in between. Assay: immunoSEQ multiplex PCR; the TCRdb copy retains only in-frame clones and omits some. Counted here are over a million clones, 70% to 80% occurring once; the ten biggest clones make up 1.5%. Input material: memory CD4+ T cells sorted from blood. Subset specified: CD45RA-negative fraction. The sequence was obtained from a man younger than 30 in good health. V is TRBV19 and J is TRBJ1-1; no firm D call. The DNA for the CDR3 is TGTGCCAGTAGTATAGTCTCGAACACTGAAGCTTTCTTT. It encodes CASSIVSNTEAFF. The complete variable domain, with remaining parts taken from reference TRBV19 and TRBJ1-1, reads DGGITQSPKYLFRKEGQNVTLSCEQNLNHDAMYWYRQDPGQGLRLIYYSQIVNDFQKGDIAEGYSVSREKKESFPLTVTSAQKNPTAFYLCASSIVSNTEAFFGQGTRLTVV.